Presented here are 20 T cell receptor beta chains from one specimen sequenced in a study of cytotoxic CD8 clonotypes in ibrutinib-treated CLL. Sequenced by immunoSEQ multiplex PCR; TCRdb stores in-frame clones only, minus some. The table records roughly 160,000 clones, over 65% of them present only once. The input for sequencing was PBMCs, taken after 12 months of ibrutinib treatment. These receptors all come from a human donor with chronic lymphocytic leukemia.

The chain uses TRBV11-2 and TRBJ1-1; D gene unclear. The germline V and J ends were trimmed by 5 bases and 8 bases, with 9 bases remaining between them. Per the germline V gene, CDR1 is SGHAT and CDR2 is FQNNGV. The CDR3 covers 11 residues. The CDR3 bases are TGTGCCAGCAGCCCCGCCAGCGAAGCTTTCTTT. Protein product: CASSPASEAFF.

The rearrangement joins TRBV18 to TRBJ2-5; D is unclear. Germline CDR1 and CDR2: KGHSH and LQKENI. V lost 3 bases, J lost 0 bases, and 5 bases lay in between. There are 13 residues in the CDR3. CDR3 nucleotides: TGTGCCAGCTCACCGGGGAACCAAGAGACCCAGTACTTC. Protein sequence: CASSPGNQETQYF.

The chain recombines TRBV6-5 with TRBJ2-1; possible D gene TRBD1, 6 bases. Germline loops: CDR1 MNHEY, CDR2 SVGAGI. The V end was cut by 7 bases, the J end by 10 bases, with 17 bases between. This CDR3 has 13 amino acids. This chain's CDR3 is CASTDYRVTEQFF. The CDR3 region has the DNA TGTGCCAGCACCGATTACAGGGTCACCGAGCAGTTCTTC.

The chain links TRBV5-4 to TRBJ2-2, with 10 bases fitting TRBD1. J gave up 5 bases and V 3 bases, and 4 bases lay outside the gene matches. This CDR3 has 15 amino acids. Germline loops: CDR1 SGHNT, CDR2 YYREEE (reference sequence). The CDR3 loop is CASSSGTGVTGELFF. DNA for the CDR3: TGTGCCAGCAGCTCCGGGACAGGGGTTACCGGGGAGCTGTTTTTT.

CDR3 protein: CASSLAQGRNYGYTF. In DNA form, the CDR3 reads TGTGCCAGCAGCTTAGCGCAGGGGAGGAACTATGGCTACACCTTC. The genes are TRBV7-9 and TRBJ1-2; a possible D gene is TRBD1 (6 bases). V gave up 0 bases and J gave up 2 bases, with 10 bases separating them. This CDR3 has 15 residues. The germline CDR1 and CDR2 sequences are SEHNR and FQNEAQ (reference sequence).

J is TRBJ2-3 and V is TRBV2, with 11 bases aligning to TRBD2. The CDR3 contains 17 residues. V was pared by 5 bases and J by 0 bases, with 7 bases of the junction left unmatched. Germline CDR1 reads SNHLY; CDR2 reads FYNNEI. The CDR3 protein is CASSTPSGGTSTDTQYF. The CDR3 DNA reads as TGTGCCAGCAGTACCCCTAGCGGGGGGACTAGCACAGATACGCAGTATTTT.

The rearrangement uses TRBV5-4 and TRBJ2-2, with 8 bases that match TRBD2. CDR3 length: 15 amino acids. Germline CDR1 is SGHNT and CDR2 is YYREEE (reference sequence). V lost 3 bases and J lost 5; bases outside the gene matches: 6. The CDR3 DNA reads as TGTGCCAGCAGCTCCGGGGGGGATAGAACCGGGGAGCTGTTTTTT. Protein sequence: CASSSGGDRTGELFF.

Only one count was recorded for this clone. The same CDR3 arises from other DNA sequences in this sample as well. The chain combines TRBV9 with TRBJ1-5, with D hard to call. CDR1 is SGDLS, CDR2 YYNGEE, per germline. V was clipped by 0 bases and J by 2 bases, with 9 bases between them. This CDR3 is built from 15 residues. CDR3 bases: TGTGCCAGCAGCGTAGGAGGTACCGGCAATCAGCCCCAGCATTTT. Translated, it gives CASSVGGTGNQPQHF. Variable domain in full (rest from reference TRBV9 and TRBJ1-5): DSGVTQTPKHLITATGQRVTLRCSPRSGDLSVYWYQQSLDQGLQFLIQYYNGEERAKGNILERFSAQQFPDLHSELNLSSLELGDSALYFCASSVGGTGNQPQHFGDGTRLSIL.

The V and J genes are TRBV10-3 and TRBJ2-1, with D possibly being TRBD1 (6 bases). V lost 0 bases and J 3 bases, leaving 12 bases between the germline ends. The CDR3 has 16 residues. Germline V CDR1 and CDR2: ENHRY, SYGVKD. This CDR3 reads CAISESRGQFYNEQFF. The CDR3 region has the DNA TGTGCCATCAGTGAGTCGAGAGGACAGTTCTACAATGAGCAGTTCTTC.

J is TRBJ1-5 and V is TRBV28; 7 bases line up with TRBD1. CDR3 size: 15 residues. Per germline, CDR1 MDHEN and CDR2 SYDVKM. The V segment lost 5 bases and the J segment 15 bases; nucleotides outside the gene matches: 19. The chain's CDR3 is CASSRGTTGFDGLHF. Written as DNA, the CDR3 is TGTGCCAGCAGTCGGGGAACGACAGGGTTCGATGGGTTGCATTTT.

The rearrangement uses TRBV7-3 and TRBJ2-2; D is possibly TRBD2 (5 bases). From germline, CDR1 is SGHTA and CDR2 FQGTGA. This CDR3 has 14 residues. The V gene lost 6 bases and the J gene lost 0 bases, with 8 bases spanning the gap. CDR3 amino acids: CASSLLANTGELFF. Written as DNA, the CDR3 is TGTGCCAGCAGTCTACTAGCGAACACCGGGGAGCTGTTTTTT.

The chain combines TRBV7-2 with TRBJ1-5; D uncertain. The V end lost 5 bases, the J end lost 6 bases, and 11 bases lay between the germline ends. Looked up from germline, CDR1 is SGHTA and CDR2 is FQGNSA. This CDR3 is built from 13 residues. The DNA for the CDR3 is TGTGCCAGCAGCGCCTATACAAGTCAGCCCCAGCATTTT. It codes for CASSAYTSQPQHF.

CDR3 DNA sequence: TGTGCCTGGGGAAGACGACGGACATTAGAGATTGAGCAGTACTTC. Translating it yields CAWGRRRTLEIEQYF. The chain joins TRBV30 to TRBJ2-7, with D tentatively TRBD1 (5 bases). The V end lost 5 bases, the J end lost 7 bases, and 24 bases lay between the germline ends. Per germline, CDR1 GTSNPN and CDR2 SVGIG (reference sequence). The CDR3 has 15 amino acids.

The chain joins TRBV4-3 to TRBJ2-7; D remains ambiguous. The CDR3 loop spans 13 amino acids. Germline V lookup: CDR1 LGHNA, CDR2 YSLEER. Trimming removed 2 bases from V and 3 bases from J, with 8 bases in between. This chain's CDR3 is CASSQSPGYEQYF. The CDR3, as DNA: TGCGCCAGCAGCCAATCCCCAGGCTACGAGCAGTACTTC.

This sequence joins TRBV5-1 and TRBJ2-3; 7 bases fit TRBD2. V was pared by 4 bases and J by 0 bases, with 14 bases of the junction left unmatched. Germline V gene lookup returns CDR1 SGHRS and CDR2 YFSETQ. CDR3 length equals 18 residues. The CDR3 loop reads CASSRTLLAPASTDTQYF. In DNA, the CDR3 is TGCGCCAGCAGCCGGACCCTACTAGCGCCTGCTAGCACAGATACGCAGTATTTT.

This clone was found a few times. The gene calls are TRBV7-9 and TRBJ2-1; TRBD1 aligns across 9 bases. The CDR3 extends over 17 amino acids. Germline loops: CDR1 SEHNR, CDR2 FQNEAQ (reference sequence). The V and J ends lost 4 bases and 2 bases, in that order; junction bases with no gene match: 9. As DNA, the CDR3 is TGTGCCAGCAGCTCTTCCGGGACAGGGTCAACCTACAATGAGCAGTTCTTC. It codes for CASSSSGTGSTYNEQFF.

This clone was found a few times. The rearrangement uses TRBV20-1 and TRBJ2-1, with D perhaps matching TRBD2 (5 bases). The V end lost 5 bases, the J end lost 10 bases, and 9 bases lay between the germline ends. This CDR3 has 10 residues. Germline values: CDR1 DFQATT, CDR2 SNEGSKA (reference sequence). The CDR3 reads CSALLGEQFF. In DNA form, the CDR3 reads TGCAGTGCTTTACTAGGGGAGCAGTTCTTC.

The DNA for the CDR3 is TGTGCCAGTAGTACTAGGACAGGGAGGGCAAATTCACCCCTCCACTTT. This gives the protein CASSTRTGRANSPLHF. V gene TRBV19 combines with J gene TRBJ1-6, with 8 bases that match TRBD1. This CDR3 contains 16 residues. Germline CDR1 reads LNHDA; CDR2 reads SQIVND (reference sequence). The J segment lost 7 bases and the V segment lost 4 bases, leaving 9 bases of the junction unmatched.

The genes are TRBV25-1 and TRBJ2-5; maybe TRBD1 (6 bases). The CDR3 length is 16 residues. Germline V lookup: CDR1 MGHDK, CDR2 SYGVNS. The V and J ends lost 0 bases and 5 bases respectively, with 16 bases between them. CDR3 protein: CASSEYAGEVRETQYF. The CDR3 DNA follows: TGTGCCAGCAGTGAATATGCAGGGGAAGTTAGGGAGACCCAGTACTTC.

The chain couples TRBV11-2 to TRBJ1-1; D is uncertain. The CDR3 length is 12 residues. The germline V gene encodes CDR1 SGHAT and CDR2 FQNNGV. Trimming took off 10 bases at V and 0 bases at J, with 9 bases between the two ends. In DNA form, the CDR3 reads TGTGCCACCTTAAATTTGAACACTGAAGCTTTCTTT. Its protein product is CATLNLNTEAFF.